Below, 14 T cell receptor beta chains from the same sample are listed, as sequenced in a study of T cells after yellow fever vaccination. TCRdb reanalysed the 5' RACE reads using MiXCR and keeps one entry per CDR3 protein. The sample has approximately 550,000 distinct CDR3 sequences, about a fifth seen once; the top ten hold over 11%. Source: PBMCs, taken 15 days after the yellow fever booster vaccination. The source is a man aged 30 to 45 who received the YFV17D yellow fever vaccine.

This clonotype was found a few times. This chain uses TRBV3-1 with TRBJ1-2; D is unresolved. This CDR3 region has 16 residues. Trimming took off 0 bases at V and 4 bases at J, with 15 bases between the two ends. Germline V gene sequence: CDR1 LGHDT, CDR2 YNNKEL (reference sequence). CDR3 DNA: TGTGCCAGCAGCCAAGAAATCGGCGCTTTCGGCTATGGCTACACCTTC. It yields the protein CASSQEIGAFGYGYTF.

The chain combines TRBV29-1 with TRBJ1-2; D uncertain. CDR1 and CDR2 (germline): SQVTM, ANQGSEA. The V gene lost 4 bases and the J gene lost 3 bases, with 6 bases spanning the gap. This CDR3 has 11 residues. The CDR3 DNA is TGCAGCGTTGGTGCAGACTATGGCTACACCTTC. Translating it yields CSVGADYGYTF.

V usage is TRBV6-5 and J usage is TRBJ1-4; the D gene is possibly TRBD1 (6 bases). The CDR3 totals 12 residues. V was shortened by 6 bases and J by 11 bases, with 13 bases between the two germline ends. Germline V CDR1 and CDR2: MNHEY, SVGAGI. The DNA for the CDR3 is TGTGCCAGCAGGGTACCACAGGGTAAACTGTTTTTT. The encoded protein is CASRVPQGKLFF.

This clonotype was counted a few times. The chain combines TRBV7-2 with TRBJ1-1; D might be TRBD1 (6 bases). Deletions cut 5 bases from V and 3 bases from J, with 16 bases between. Looked up from germline, CDR1 is SGHTA and CDR2 is FQGNSA. The CDR3 has 15 amino acids. The CDR3 loop reads CASSRNREPYTEAFF. The CDR3 DNA reads as TGTGCCAGCAGCAGGAACAGGGAGCCCTACACTGAAGCTTTCTTT.

This clonotype came up a few times. V usage is TRBV3-1 and J usage is TRBJ2-7; maybe TRBD2 (6 bases). The CDR3 is 15 residues long. The V gene's germline CDR1 is LGHDT and CDR2 YNNKEL (reference sequence). Trimming pared 3 bases from V and 6 bases from J, leaving 18 bases between. Here the CDR3 DNA reads TGTGCCAGCAGCCAGACGGGAGTCTGGGCTCTCGAGCAGTACTTC. This translates into CASSQTGVWALEQYF.

This rearrangement joins TRBV9 to TRBJ1-6; D call uncertain. The germline gives CDR1 SGDLS, CDR2 YYNGEE. The CDR3 extends over 12 amino acids. V was clipped by 4 bases and J by 5 bases, with 4 bases between them. CDR3 in DNA: TGTGCCAGCAGCTTACATAATTCACCCCTCCACTTT. This gives the protein CASSLHNSPLHF.

V gene TRBV4-3 combines with J gene TRBJ2-3; unclear D gene. Trimming removed 0 bases at V and 2 bases at J, with 12 bases between. Germline V gene sequence: CDR1 LGHNA, CDR2 YSLEER. This CDR3 region has 16 residues. DNA of the CDR3: TGCGCCAGCAGCCAAGAATCCGTAGTTGACACAGATACGCAGTATTTT. It is translated as CASSQESVVDTDTQYF.

This clonotype was observed a handful of times. A junction boundary mismatches the germline segment, possibly from a read error. This rearrangement joins TRBV7-7 to TRBJ1-3; D is perhaps TRBD1 (5 bases). This CDR3 region has 14 residues. Per the germline V gene, CDR1 is SSHAT and CDR2 is FNYEAQ (reference sequence). The CDR3 reads CASSPGTHPDTIYF. CDR3 coding DNA: TGTGCTAGCAGCCCAGGGACCCACCCGGACACCATATATTTT.

The chain joins TRBV3-1 to TRBJ1-4; no clear D gene. The V and J ends lost 4 bases and 8 bases respectively, with 8 bases between them. CDR3 length equals 12 residues. CDR1 and CDR2 (germline): LGHDT, YNNKEL (reference sequence). The CDR3 nucleotides are TGTGCCAGCAGCCGCCTCGGAGAAAAACTGTTTTTT. Encoded protein: CASSRLGEKLFF.

This clonotype has only a few counts. The rearrangement links TRBV3-1 to TRBJ1-5; D is unclear. Trimming took off 1 base at V and 3 bases at J, with 10 bases between the two ends. The V gene's germline CDR1 is LGHDT and CDR2 YNNKEL (reference sequence). CDR3 length: 15 amino acids. The CDR3 region has the DNA TGTGCCAGCAGCCAAGTGGTCGGGGTCAATCAGCCCCAGCATTTT. Its protein product is CASSQVVGVNQPQHF. The whole variable domain, filled in from reference TRBV3-1 and TRBJ1-5, reads DTAVSQTPKYLVTQMGNDKSIKCEQNLGHDTMYWYKQDSKKFLKIMFSYNNKELIINETVPNRFSPKSPDKAHLNLHINSLELGDSAVYFCASSQVVGVNQPQHFGDGTRLSIL.

This clonotype has more than one count but fewer than ten. The chain couples TRBV4-3 to TRBJ2-1, with 7 bases matching TRBD2. V lost 1 base, J lost 8 bases, and 11 bases stayed unmatched. The CDR3 sequence is 16 residues long. Germline V gene data show CDR1 as LGHNA and CDR2 as YSLEER. For the CDR3, the DNA is TGCGCCAGCAGCCAAGTCGGATTGCGAGGGAGGGATGAGCAGTTCTTC. This encodes CASSQVGLRGRDEQFF.

The chain employs TRBV29-1 and TRBJ2-3; D call uncertain. CDR1 is SQVTM, CDR2 ANQGSEA, per germline. Trimming took 3 bases from V and 4 from J, leaving 14 bases between them. CDR3 length: 14 amino acids. Here the CDR3 reads CSVDYDPGADTQYF. In nucleotides, the CDR3 is TGCAGCGTTGATTACGACCCGGGCGCAGATACGCAGTATTTT.

The chain is built from TRBV29-1 and TRBJ2-4; D uncertain. V lost 5 bases to trimming and J lost 8 bases, with 13 bases between them. Looked up from germline, CDR1 is SQVTM and CDR2 is ANQGSEA. CDR3 size: 12 residues. The CDR3 sequence: CSVRIGPDIQYF. DNA for the CDR3: TGCAGCGTTCGGATCGGTCCCGACATTCAGTACTTC.

This clonotype has a handful of counts. The rearrangement uses TRBV14 and TRBJ2-7; unclear D gene. CDR1 and CDR2 (germline): SGHDN, FVKESK. The CDR3 sequence is 14 residues long. V was pared by 1 base and J by 0 bases, with 7 bases between. DNA of the CDR3: TGTGCCAGCAGCCAAGGGGGAATCTCCTACGAGCAGTACTTC. As protein: CASSQGGISYEQYF.